The text below deals with one TCR beta chain. Its antigen is currently unknown. The data were taken from a study of brain T cells in children with intractable seizures. Study-wide points: Only CDR3 sequence similarity suggested viral specificity, without known HCMV serostatus.

Measured with immunoSEQ multiplex PCR; TCRdb has only the in-frame clones, and not every one. The data show approximately 41,000 clones, over 75% seen once. The sequenced cases were selected for having the highest brain T cell transcript signatures. The CDR3 is 15 amino acids. V was cut by 6 bases and J by 7 bases, with 20 bases left in between. From germline, CDR1 is MNHEY and CDR2 SMNVEV (reference sequence). The sample was peripheral blood, taken at surgery. J is TRBJ2-3 and V is TRBV27, with D perhaps given as TRBD1 or TRBD2 (5 bases each). This sequence was found in a girl aged 2 to 10 with tuberous sclerosis and intractable seizures. The DNA for the CDR3 is TGTGCCAGCAGCCCTCAGGAAAACAGGAGGCATACGCAGTATTTT. Translated: CASSPQENRRHTQYF.